This TCR beta chain was retrieved from a study of cytomegalovirus exposure and HLA in healthy donors. The study, taken as a whole, reports: Later on, a genetic analysis was performed. It linked a missense variant in DCLRE1C with V- and J-gene trimming of TCR beta.

Germline V gene sequence: CDR1 SGHNT, CDR2 YYREEE (reference sequence). The CDR3 covers 14 residues. The V gene end was trimmed by 3 bases and the J gene end by 2 bases; junction bases not matched to a gene: 3. Both 60 Vbeta primers and 13 Jbeta primers went into the PCR. The table came from immunoSEQ multiplex PCR; TCRdb's copy has only in-frame clones and leaves some out. Of about 110,000 clones listed, just over 70% are singletons. Unrecorded immune exposure was likely among donors, who were nominally healthy when sampled. Turning to this clone: Its antigen is unidentified.

Sequencing used PBMCs. The source of this sequence is a boy younger than 18 in good health and CMV-seronegative. The chain joins TRBV5-4 to TRBJ2-7; 9 bases agree with TRBD2. CDR3: CASSWSSGAYEQYF. The CDR3 DNA reads as TGTGCCAGCAGCTGGTCTAGCGGGGCCTACGAGCAGTACTTC.